This T cell receptor (beta chain) was obtained from a study of cytomegalovirus exposure and HLA in healthy donors. On this clone itself: No antigen is known for it.

The CDR3 loop spans 17 amino acids. The V gene's germline CDR1 is MDHEN and CDR2 SYDVKM. Trimming cost V 6 bases and J 1 base; bases outside gene matches: 9. Study conclusions and caveats: Altogether, 150 or so TCR beta chains were recorded as cytomegalovirus-associated.

Profiling relied on immunoSEQ multiplex PCR, and the TCRdb table lists in-frame clones only, not all of them. The table includes about 200,000 clones, roughly 87% detected once. The genes are TRBV28 and TRBJ2-3, with TRBD2 matching 11 bases. Sequenced sample: PBMCs. This sequence originates from a young woman in good health and CMV-seropositive. The chain's CDR3 is CASRLEGLAARTDTQYF. For the CDR3, the DNA is TGTGCCAGCAGGCTGGAGGGACTAGCGGCCCGCACAGATACGCAGTATTTT.